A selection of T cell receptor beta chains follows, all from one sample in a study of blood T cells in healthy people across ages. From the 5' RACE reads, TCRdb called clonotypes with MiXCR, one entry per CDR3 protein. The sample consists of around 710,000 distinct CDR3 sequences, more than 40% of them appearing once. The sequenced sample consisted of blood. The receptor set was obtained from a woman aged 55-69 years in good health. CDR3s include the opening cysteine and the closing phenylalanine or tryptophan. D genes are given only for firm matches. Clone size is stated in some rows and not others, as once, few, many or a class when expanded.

cdr3_nt: TGCGCCAGCAGCTTGGAGGCACCAAGCTCCTACGAGCAGTACTTC
cdr3_aa: CASSLEAPSSYEQYF
cdr3_length: 15
v_call: TRBV5-1
clone_size: many
d_call: -
j_call: TRBJ2-7

cdr3_nt: TGCGCCAGCAGCTCGAACCCAGTCACCTACGAGCAGTACTTC
cdr3_aa: CASSSNPVTYEQYF
cdr3_length: 14
v_call: TRBV5-1
clone_size: -
d_call: -
j_call: TRBJ2-7

cdr3_nt: TGTGCCAGCAGCCAAGATAGACGGGCACGCGAGCAGTACTTC
cdr3_aa: CASSQDRRAREQYF
cdr3_length: 14
v_call: TRBV3-1
clone_size: few
d_call: -
j_call: TRBJ2-7

cdr3_nt: TGCAGTGCTAGTCCTCTAGCGGGAGGGGGAACAAATGAGCGGTTCTTC
cdr3_aa: CSASPLAGGGTNERFF
cdr3_length: 16
v_call: TRBV20-1
clone_size: -
d_call: TRBD2
j_call: TRBJ2-1

cdr3_nt: TGTGCCAGCAGCTCCCTGGGGGGAGAGAGTGAAAAACTGTTTTTT
cdr3_aa: CASSSLGGESEKLFF
cdr3_length: 15
v_call: TRBV3-1
clone_size: -
d_call: -
j_call: TRBJ1-4

cdr3_nt: TGCAGTGCTAGGGAACCGGGACAGCTGAATTCACCCCTCCACTTT
cdr3_aa: CSAREPGQLNSPLHF
cdr3_length: 15
v_call: TRBV20-1
clone_size: -
d_call: TRBD1
j_call: TRBJ1-6

cdr3_nt: TGTGCCAGCAGCGTAGTCGGGCTCCACAATGAGCAGTACTTC
cdr3_aa: CASSVVGLHNEQYF
cdr3_length: 14
v_call: TRBV9
clone_size: once
d_call: -
j_call: TRBJ2-7

cdr3_nt: TGTGCCAGCAGTTTCGGTTACTTAGCTGCCGAGCAGTACTTC
cdr3_aa: CASSFGYLAAEQYF
cdr3_length: 14
v_call: TRBV28
clone_size: -
d_call: -
j_call: TRBJ2-7

cdr3_nt: TGCAGTGCTGTTAAGATCAGGGGTTCGGAGACCCAGTACTTC
cdr3_aa: CSAVKIRGSETQYF
cdr3_length: 14
v_call: TRBV20-1
clone_size: -
d_call: -
j_call: TRBJ2-5

cdr3_nt: TGTGCCAGCAGCTTAGGGACTAGCCGAATGATGGCCCAGTACTTC
cdr3_aa: CASSLGTSRMMAQYF
cdr3_length: 15
v_call: TRBV7-2
clone_size: -
d_call: TRBD2
j_call: TRBJ2-5

cdr3_nt: TGTGCCAGCAGCAAAGTGGGGACAGGGCCCTACGAGCAGTACTTC
cdr3_aa: CASSKVGTGPYEQYF
cdr3_length: 15
v_call: TRBV21-1
clone_size: few
d_call: -
j_call: TRBJ2-7

cdr3_nt: TGTGCCAGCAGCAAAGGACAAGCCCTATACGAGCAGTACTTC
cdr3_aa: CASSKGQALYEQYF
cdr3_length: 14
v_call: TRBV9
clone_size: -
d_call: -
j_call: TRBJ2-7

cdr3_nt: TGCGCCAGCAGCCAAGAGGGGTGGCCGGGACTTAACAATGAGCAGTTCTTC
cdr3_aa: CASSQEGWPGLNNEQFF
cdr3_length: 17
v_call: TRBV4-1
clone_size: -
d_call: -
j_call: TRBJ2-1

cdr3_nt: TGTGCCGGCAGTTCGGGACACTTCTACGAGCAGTACTTC
cdr3_aa: CAGSSGHFYEQYF
cdr3_length: 13
v_call: TRBV12-3/TRBV12-4
clone_size: few
d_call: -
j_call: TRBJ2-7

cdr3_nt: TGTGCCAGCACCTCTAGCGGGAGCTACTACGAGCAGTACTTC
cdr3_aa: CASTSSGSYYEQYF
cdr3_length: 14
v_call: TRBV6-2/TRBV6-3
clone_size: few
d_call: TRBD2
j_call: TRBJ2-7

cdr3_nt: TGTGCCAGCAGCGGCTCGGGGGCGGCTAACTATGGCTACACCTTC
cdr3_aa: CASSGSGAANYGYTF
cdr3_length: 15
v_call: TRBV7-2
clone_size: -
d_call: -
j_call: TRBJ1-2

cdr3_nt: TGTGCCAGCAGCCAAGATAACCTGGCGGGGGCTTACAATGAGCAGTTCTTC
cdr3_aa: CASSQDNLAGAYNEQFF
cdr3_length: 17
v_call: TRBV4-2
clone_size: -
d_call: -
j_call: TRBJ2-1

cdr3_nt: TGTGCCAGCAGGGAGGGTAGCTATGGCTACACCTTC
cdr3_aa: CASREGSYGYTF
cdr3_length: 12
v_call: TRBV6-2/TRBV6-3
clone_size: -
d_call: -
j_call: TRBJ1-2

cdr3_nt: TGTGCCAACAAGGGGGATTCGAATGAGCAGTACTTC
cdr3_aa: CANKGDSNEQYF
cdr3_length: 12
v_call: TRBV2
clone_size: -
d_call: -
j_call: TRBJ2-5

cdr3_nt: TGCGCCAGCAGCCACCGTACCACCGGGACAGGGGAGCTGTTTTTT
cdr3_aa: CASSHRTTGTGELFF
cdr3_length: 15
v_call: TRBV4-1
clone_size: -
d_call: -
j_call: TRBJ2-2

cdr3_nt: TGCAGCGTTGAGAGGGACTCGGAAGGCTACACCTTC
cdr3_aa: CSVERDSEGYTF
cdr3_length: 12
v_call: TRBV29-1
clone_size: -
d_call: -
j_call: TRBJ1-2

cdr3_nt: TGCAGTGCCGGGTCTGAATCCCTCCACTTT
cdr3_aa: CSAGSESLHF
cdr3_length: 10
v_call: TRBV20-1
clone_size: -
d_call: -
j_call: TRBJ1-6

cdr3_nt: TGCGCCAGCAGTGGAGCGTTCGATGAGCAGTTCTTC
cdr3_aa: CASSGAFDEQFF
cdr3_length: 12
v_call: TRBV5-1
clone_size: -
d_call: -
j_call: TRBJ2-1

cdr3_nt: TGTGCCAGCAGACTAGCGGGGGCACCTGAGCAGTACTTC
cdr3_aa: CASRLAGAPEQYF
cdr3_length: 13
v_call: TRBV12-3/TRBV12-4
clone_size: -
d_call: TRBD2
j_call: TRBJ2-5

cdr3_nt: TGCGCCAGCAGCCGAGCGGACAGTACCTACGAGCAGTACTTC
cdr3_aa: CASSRADSTYEQYF
cdr3_length: 14
v_call: TRBV5-1
clone_size: once
d_call: -
j_call: TRBJ2-7

cdr3_nt: TGTGCCAGCCGACTAGCCACCGGGGAGCTGTTTTTT
cdr3_aa: CASRLATGELFF
cdr3_length: 12
v_call: TRBV6-2/TRBV6-3
clone_size: few
d_call: TRBD2
j_call: TRBJ2-2

cdr3_nt: TGTGCCAGCAGCCAAGTTTCAGGGGATTCCTATGGCTACACCTTC
cdr3_aa: CASSQVSGDSYGYTF
cdr3_length: 15
v_call: TRBV3-1
clone_size: -
d_call: -
j_call: TRBJ1-2

cdr3_nt: TGTGCCAGCAGTGAATATCGAGGACAGGGGTATGGCTACACCTTC
cdr3_aa: CASSEYRGQGYGYTF
cdr3_length: 15
v_call: TRBV6-1
clone_size: many
d_call: TRBD1
j_call: TRBJ1-2

cdr3_nt: TGCAGTGCTAAAGGGGGTGGAAACATTCAGTACTTC
cdr3_aa: CSAKGGGNIQYF
cdr3_length: 12
v_call: TRBV20-1
clone_size: -
d_call: -
j_call: TRBJ2-4

cdr3_nt: TGTGCCAGCAGTTACGCTGGGGGCAACACTGAAGCTTTCTTT
cdr3_aa: CASSYAGGNTEAFF
cdr3_length: 14
v_call: TRBV6-2/TRBV6-3
clone_size: -
d_call: -
j_call: TRBJ1-1

cdr3_nt: TGTGCCATCAGTGAGTCGACGGGGGCGAAGTGGGGGACCCAGTACTTC
cdr3_aa: CAISESTGAKWGTQYF
cdr3_length: 16
v_call: TRBV10-3
clone_size: many
d_call: -
j_call: TRBJ2-5

cdr3_nt: TGTGCCAGCAGGTCTGCGGTCCCAGCGGGTAGTGATGAGCAGTTCTTC
cdr3_aa: CASRSAVPAGSDEQFF
cdr3_length: 16
v_call: TRBV5-6
clone_size: -
d_call: -
j_call: TRBJ2-1

cdr3_nt: TGTGCCAGCAGCCCCTTGGGCTCTCAGGGCAACACAGATACGCAGTATTTT
cdr3_aa: CASSPLGSQGNTDTQYF
cdr3_length: 17
v_call: TRBV7-9
clone_size: -
d_call: -
j_call: TRBJ2-3

cdr3_nt: TGCGCCAGCAGCCAAGATAAAAGGGGGCCACTCAATCAGCCCCAGCATTTT
cdr3_aa: CASSQDKRGPLNQPQHF
cdr3_length: 17
v_call: TRBV4-3
clone_size: few
d_call: TRBD1
j_call: TRBJ1-5